The 5 T cell receptor beta chains presented below share a single source sample, sequenced in a study of vaccination and CD4 T cells after COVID-19. At the Johns Hopkins FTIC core, DNA taken from cultured CD4+ T cells was sequenced by way of the Oncomine TCR Beta short-read assay. MiXCR, run by TCRdb on the PCR reads, gives a single entry per CDR3 protein. This table holds fewer than 9,000 distinct CDR3 sequences, about 32% found once. Their antigens remain unidentified. Treatment denoted: roughly nine-day PBMC culture with coronavirus spike peptide pools or control peptides (ViraFEST assay). Investigators obtained the unexposed donor's CD4+ T cells before the COVID-19 pandemic (2011-2018). The source material was CD4+ T cells from blood, cultured in vitro. Receptor source: a human donor in good health.

This clonotype was counted a few times. The chain has TRBV27 and TRBJ2-2, with D unresolved. The CDR3 has 14 residues. Trimming shortened V by 6 bases and J by 5 bases, and 13 bases separated the two germline ends. Germline V CDR1 and CDR2: MNHEY, SMNVEV (reference sequence). The CDR3 nucleotides are TGTGCCAGCAGGCCCCGTAGTGGTACCGGGGAGCTGTTTTTT. It yields the protein CASRPRSGTGELFF.

This chain links TRBV7-9 with TRBJ1-2, with 8 bases fitting TRBD1. Germline CDR1 is SEHNR and CDR2 is FQNEAQ (reference sequence). This CDR3 contains 13 residues. V lost 1 base, J lost 8 bases, and 3 bases stayed unmatched. CDR3 nucleotide sequence: TGTGCCAGCAGCTTAGGGACAGGGTACGGCTACACCTTC. Translating it yields CASSLGTGYGYTF.

This clonotype was recorded a few times. The V call is TRBV19, the J call TRBJ2-3; D is possibly TRBD2 (5 bases). The V end lost 3 bases, the J end lost 4 bases, and 11 bases lay between the germline ends. Germline values: CDR1 LNHDA, CDR2 SQIVND (reference sequence). This CDR3 contains 14 residues. DNA for the CDR3: TGTGCCAGTAGTATCATAGCGTGGTCAGATACGCAGTATTTT. Translation: CASSIIAWSDTQYF. Full variable domain (missing parts from reference TRBV19 and TRBJ2-3): DGGITQSPKYLFRKEGQNVTLSCEQNLNHDAMYWYRQDPGQGLRLIYYSQIVNDFQKGDIAEGYSVSREKKESFPLTVTSAQKNPTAFYLCASSIIAWSDTQYFGPGTRLTVL.

This clonotype turned up a few times. This rearrangement joins TRBV18 to TRBJ1-1; no reliable D call. In germline, CDR1 is KGHSH, CDR2 LQKENI. V lost 3 bases to trimming and J lost 5 bases, with 13 bases between them. This CDR3 contains 14 residues. Here the CDR3 DNA reads TGTGCCAGCTCACCTAAAGGGCGTGGGACTGAAGCTTTCTTT. Translated: CASSPKGRGTEAFF.

The V and J genes are TRBV6-5 and TRBJ2-3, with no clear D. V lost 0 bases and J 4 bases, leaving 2 bases between the germline ends. The length of the CDR3 is 12 residues. Germline-derived CDR1 and CDR2 are MNHEY and SVGAGI. The CDR3 protein is CASSYSSDTQYF. The CDR3 DNA reads as TGTGCCAGCAGTTACTCCTCAGATACGCAGTATTTT.